The 24 T cell receptor beta chains below were found in one sample sequenced in a study of control samples from healthy donors and cancer patients. Measured with immunoSEQ multiplex PCR; TCRdb has only the in-frame clones, and not every one. The sample shows some 150,000 clones, about 93% of them seen only once. The sample consisted of blood. These receptors were obtained from a man aged 45 to 65 in good health.

The chain carries TRBV4-2 and TRBJ2-1; TRBD2 matches 13 bases. Trimming removed 0 bases from V and 6 bases from J; junction bases left unmatched: 17. Germline-derived CDR1 and CDR2 are LGHNA and YNFKEQ. CDR3 length: 21 residues. This chain's CDR3 is CASSQDPSTGGLAGTINEQFF. The CDR3 DNA sequence: TGTGCCAGCAGCCAAGACCCATCGACAGGGGGACTAGCGGGAACGATCAATGAGCAGTTCTTC.

The chain carries TRBV4-1 and TRBJ2-3; 7 bases are a match to TRBD2. CDR3 length: 16 residues. V lost 0 bases to trimming and J lost 4 bases; unmatched junction nucleotides: 7. Looked up from germline, CDR1 is MGHRA and CDR2 is YSYEKL. The CDR3 region has the DNA TGCGCCAGCAGCCAAGAACCGGGAGGTAGGCCAGATACGCAGTATTTT. It is translated as CASSQEPGGRPDTQYF.

V and J are TRBV5-1 and TRBJ2-7; the D gene could be TRBD1 or TRBD2 (6 bases each). The CDR3 loop spans 14 amino acids. Germline CDR1 reads SGHRS; CDR2 reads YFSETQ. V lost 7 bases, J lost 2 bases, and 16 bases lay in between. CDR3 loop: CASGRGQAAYEQYF. The CDR3 bases are TGCGCCAGCGGACGGGGGCAGGCTGCCTACGAGCAGTACTTC. The variable domain in full, completed from reference TRBV5-1 and TRBJ2-7, reads KAGVTQTPRYLIKTRGQQVTLSCSPISGHRSVSWYQQTPGQGLQFLFEYFSETQRNKGNFPGRFSGRQFSNSRSEMNVSTLELGDSALYLCASGRGQAAYEQYFGPGTRLTVT.

The chain recombines TRBV7-3 with TRBJ2-5, with TRBD2 as a possible D gene (5 bases). The germline V gene has CDR1 SGHTA and CDR2 FQGTGA. CDR3 length equals 14 residues. V was trimmed by 5 bases and J by 4 bases, leaving 14 bases between them. CDR3 in amino acids: CASSPSGRGETQYF. The CDR3 nucleotides read TGTGCCAGCAGCCCCTCGGGCCGGGGAGAGACCCAGTACTTC.

J is TRBJ2-5 and V is TRBV3-1 (or the pseudogene TRBV3-2); 10 bases are shared with TRBD2. The CDR3 contains 14 residues. V shed 4 bases, J shed 4 bases, and the junction held 3 bases outside the gene matches. Germline V gives CDR1 LGHDT, CDR2 YNNKEL (reference sequence). CDR3 in DNA: TGTGCCAGCAGCCCTACTAGCGGGACAGAGACCCAGTACTTC. Translated: CASSPTSGTETQYF.

V usage is TRBV5-1 and J usage is TRBJ1-5; D is possibly TRBD1 (6 bases). The CDR3 length is 15 residues. The germline gives CDR1 SGHRS, CDR2 YFSETQ. V lost 0 bases, J lost 2 bases, and 9 bases lay in between. This chain's CDR3 is CASSLEGVRNQPQHF. The CDR3 nucleotides read TGCGCCAGCAGCTTGGAGGGGGTCCGCAATCAGCCCCAGCATTTT.

The V and J genes are TRBV5-6 and TRBJ1-1; D is undetermined. Deletions cut 3 bases from V and 2 bases from J, with 14 bases between. Germline loops: CDR1 SGHDT, CDR2 YYEEEE. This CDR3 contains 15 residues. The CDR3 nucleotides read TGTGCCAGCAGCTCTACGACAAGAACCAACACTGAAGCTTTCTTT. As protein: CASSSTTRTNTEAFF.

This rearrangement joins TRBV3-1 (or the pseudogene TRBV3-2) to TRBJ2-7; 8 bases match TRBD2. The CDR3 is 19 amino acids. Germline trimming cut 1 base from V and 2 bases from J; bases unmatched to any gene: 16. Germline CDR1 is LGHDT and CDR2 is YNNKEL (reference sequence). The CDR3 DNA reads as TGTGCCAGCAGCCAAGCGAGCGGGGGCGGACTAGCACAAACCTACGAGCAGTACTTC. Amino acid sequence: CASSQASGGGLAQTYEQYF.

V usage is TRBV19 and J usage is TRBJ2-2, with 7 bases identical to TRBD2. The germline gives CDR1 LNHDA, CDR2 SQIVND (reference sequence). CDR3 size: 13 residues. V gave up 5 bases and J gave up 8 bases; unmatched junction bases: 5. The DNA of the CDR3 is TGTGCCAGTAGTGATAGCGGGTTGGGGGAGCTGTTTTTT. This gives the protein CASSDSGLGELFF.

The genes are TRBV5-1 and TRBJ2-1, with D tentatively TRBD2 (6 bases). CDR3 length: 16 residues. Germline lookup yields CDR1 SGHRS and CDR2 YFSETQ. V gave up 4 bases and J gave up 3 bases, with 17 bases separating them. The CDR3 is CASSPLGSGGYNEQFF. CDR3 in DNA: TGCGCCAGCAGCCCCCTAGGTAGCGGAGGCTACAATGAGCAGTTCTTC.

The chain couples TRBV5-1 to TRBJ2-7, with TRBD2 matching 8 bases. The V and J ends lost 4 bases and 6 bases, in that order; junction bases with no gene match: 12. CDR1 is SGHRS and CDR2 is YFSETQ in the germline V gene. This CDR3 has 15 residues. The CDR3 here is CASSKQGLAAIEQYF. The DNA for the CDR3 is TGCGCCAGCAGCAAGCAAGGACTAGCCGCCATCGAGCAGTACTTC.

V is TRBV2 and J is TRBJ1-2; 9 nucleotides align to TRBD1. V was clipped by 7 bases and J by 5 bases; unmatched bases: 8. Germline CDR1 SNHLY, CDR2 FYNNEI. The CDR3 totals 14 residues. CDR3 sequence (DNA): TGTGCCAGCACCAGGGAGGACAGGGGATATGGCTACACCTTC. Translation: CASTREDRGYGYTF.

The CDR3 sequence: CASGGRQETQYF. The CDR3 region has the DNA TGTGCCAGCGGAGGTAGGCAGGAGACCCAGTACTTC. The chain couples TRBV27 to TRBJ2-5, with D possibly TRBD2 on 5 matching bases. The CDR3 runs to 12 residues. Deletions cut 8 bases from V and 5 bases from J, with 12 bases between. Germline loops: CDR1 MNHEY, CDR2 SMNVEV (reference sequence).

The chain carries TRBV24-1 and TRBJ1-5; unclear D gene. The CDR3 extends over 14 amino acids. V was clipped by 3 bases and J by 6 bases, with 11 bases between them. The germline gives CDR1 KGHDR, CDR2 SFDVKD. CDR3 in amino acids: CATSDHGDSQPQHF. In DNA form, the CDR3 reads TGTGCCACCAGTGATCATGGGGATAGTCAGCCCCAGCATTTT.

The rearrangement joins TRBV2 to TRBJ1-6; 10 bases line up with TRBD1. Germline CDR1 SNHLY, CDR2 FYNNEI. The CDR3 loop spans 15 amino acids. V lost 1 base and J lost 10; bases outside the gene matches: 4. The CDR3 bases are TGTGCCAGCAGTGAAGAGGGGACAGGGGTGTCACCCCTCCACTTT. It translates to CASSEEGTGVSPLHF.

The CDR3 sequence: CASSSGTSVLPTDTQYF. The CDR3 DNA reads TGTGCCAGCAGCTCCGGGACTAGTGTCCTCCCCACAGATACGCAGTATTTT. This rearrangement joins TRBV5-4 to TRBJ2-3, with 8 bases aligning to TRBD2. Germline values: CDR1 SGHNT, CDR2 YYREEE (reference sequence). The length of the CDR3 is 17 residues. J gave up 2 bases and V 3 bases, and 11 bases lay outside the gene matches.

The chain combines TRBV20-1 with TRBJ1-6; 8 bases line up with TRBD1. CDR1 is DFQATT, CDR2 SNEGSKA, per germline (reference sequence). There are 15 residues in the CDR3. Trimming cost V 3 bases and J 1 base; bases outside gene matches: 2. The CDR3 DNA sequence: TGCAGTGCTAGTACAGGGGGTTCCTATAATTCACCCCTCCACTTT. Translating gives CSASTGGSYNSPLHF.

The chain employs TRBV30 and TRBJ1-5; D is possibly TRBD1 (6 bases). CDR3 length equals 13 residues. Germline V lookup: CDR1 GTSNPN, CDR2 SVGIG (reference sequence). Between the trimmed V and J ends, which lost 4 bases and 7 bases, there was a span of 14 bases. CDR3 sequence reads: CAWNRDSRQPQHF. The CDR3 bases are TGTGCCTGGAACAGGGATTCTCGCCAGCCCCAGCATTTT.

J is TRBJ2-5 and V is TRBV5-1; 8 bases align to TRBD1. Germline CDR1 and CDR2: SGHRS and YFSETQ. There are 15 residues in the CDR3. V lost 4 bases and J lost 1; bases outside the gene matches: 6. The CDR3 is CASSHTGGPQETQYF. As DNA, the CDR3 is TGCGCCAGCAGCCATACAGGGGGGCCCCAAGAGACCCAGTACTTC.

The rearrangement uses TRBV24-1 and TRBJ2-1; 15 bases match TRBD2. Germline-derived CDR1 and CDR2 are KGHDR and SFDVKD. The V segment lost 12 bases and the J segment 6 bases; nucleotides outside the gene matches: 5. CDR3 length equals 14 residues. This CDR3 reads CAAGLAGGGNEQFF. The CDR3 nucleotides are TGTGCCGCCGGACTAGCGGGAGGGGGCAATGAGCAGTTCTTC.

This CDR3 reads CASSVTGTSTDTQYF. Written as DNA, the CDR3 is TGTGCCAGCAGCGTAACCGGGACTAGCACAGATACGCAGTATTTT. V and J are TRBV9 and TRBJ2-3; TRBD2 might be the D (6 bases). Germline V gene sequence: CDR1 SGDLS, CDR2 YYNGEE. The CDR3 length is 15 residues. Trimming removed 1 base from V and 0 bases from J, with 9 bases in between.

This rearrangement joins TRBV5-1 to TRBJ2-5, with D perhaps TRBD1 or TRBD2 (6 bases each). CDR3 length equals 17 residues. V was trimmed by 2 bases and J by 3 bases, leaving 20 bases between them. Germline-derived CDR1 and CDR2 are SGHRS and YFSETQ. CDR3 DNA: TGCGCCAGCAGCTTATCGGCGGGATGGGGGGCAGAAGAGACCCAGTACTTC. It yields the protein CASSLSAGWGAEETQYF.

The chain recombines TRBV28 with TRBJ2-2; 12 bases fit TRBD2. This CDR3 comprises 14 residues. In germline, CDR1 is MDHEN, CDR2 SYDVKM. V lost 10 bases, J lost 8 bases, and 8 bases stayed unmatched. The CDR3, as DNA: TGTGCCACTGGACTAGCGGGAAGAAGTGGGGAGCTGTTTTTT. Translated: CATGLAGRSGELFF.

This clone was seen only a few times. The rearrangement links TRBV27 to TRBJ1-5; TRBD1 aligns across 8 bases. There are 14 residues in the CDR3. Germline V gives CDR1 MNHEY, CDR2 SMNVEV (reference sequence). J was trimmed by 6 bases and V by 8 bases; bases with no gene match: 9. The CDR3 DNA reads TGTGCCAGCCATGGGACAGGCCAGGGTCAGCCCCAGCATTTT. This gives the protein CASHGTGQGQPQHF.